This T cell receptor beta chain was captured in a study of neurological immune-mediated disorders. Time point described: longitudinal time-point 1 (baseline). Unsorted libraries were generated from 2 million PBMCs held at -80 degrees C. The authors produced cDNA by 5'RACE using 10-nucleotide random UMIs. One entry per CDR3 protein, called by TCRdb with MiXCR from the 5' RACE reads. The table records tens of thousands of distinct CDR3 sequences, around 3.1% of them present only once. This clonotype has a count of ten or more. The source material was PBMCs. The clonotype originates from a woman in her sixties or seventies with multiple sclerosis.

CDR3: CASSLGRISSYNEQFF. The CDR3 DNA is TGTGCCAGCAGCCTCGGACGGATTAGCTCCTACAATGAGCAGTTCTTC. The rearrangement joins TRBV7-2 to TRBJ2-1; D unresolved. V was clipped by 5 bases and J by 0 bases, with 14 bases between them. The CDR3 sequence is 16 residues long. Germline lookup yields CDR1 SGHTA and CDR2 FQGNSA.